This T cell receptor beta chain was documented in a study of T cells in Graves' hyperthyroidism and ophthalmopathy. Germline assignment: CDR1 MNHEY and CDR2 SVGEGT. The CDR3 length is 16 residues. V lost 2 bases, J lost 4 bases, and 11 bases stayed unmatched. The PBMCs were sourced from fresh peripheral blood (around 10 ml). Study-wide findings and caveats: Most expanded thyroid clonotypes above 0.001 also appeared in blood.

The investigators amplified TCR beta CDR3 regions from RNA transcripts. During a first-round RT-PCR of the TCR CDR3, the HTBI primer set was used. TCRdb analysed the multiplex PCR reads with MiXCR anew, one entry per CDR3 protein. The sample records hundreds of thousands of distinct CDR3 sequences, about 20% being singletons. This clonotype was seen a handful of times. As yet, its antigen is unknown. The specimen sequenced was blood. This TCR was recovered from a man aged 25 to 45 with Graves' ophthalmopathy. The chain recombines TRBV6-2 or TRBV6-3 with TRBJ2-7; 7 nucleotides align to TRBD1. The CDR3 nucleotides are TGTGCCAGCAGTTACCTACTCCCAGACAGGGCGTACGAGCAGTACTTC. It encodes CASSYLLPDRAYEQYF.